The entry below describes one T cell receptor (beta chain). Original processing methods: Reference gene primer amplification gave estimated nucleated cell counts. The method was immunoSEQ multiplex PCR; TCRdb's version includes in-frame clones alone and lacks a portion of them. That table gives V, J and clone size, and the DNA gave D and trimming. Seen here are some 80,000 clones, approximately 80% observed once, and the top ten hold approximately 12%. The sample comes from a study of blood T cell repertoires in COVID-19. For the study at large: There were acute and convalescent COVID-19 samples, and they came from the United States, Italy and Spain. Sample material is recorded as cDNA or gDNA derived from T cells, B-cell-depleted T cells, or PBMCs.

V was trimmed by 1 base and J by 8 bases, leaving 9 bases between them. Germline values: CDR1 SGHTA, CDR2 FQGTGA. The CDR3 is made up of 13 amino acids. This clonotype was obtained from an older man with acute or convalescent COVID-19. The rearrangement uses TRBV7-3 and TRBJ1-5; weak D call: TRBD1 (5 bases). Material for sequencing was peripheral blood. CDR3 region: CASSLNGGKPQHF. The DNA of the CDR3 is TGTGCCAGCAGCTTAAACGGGGGGAAGCCCCAGCATTTT. Full variable domain (rest looked up from reference TRBV7-3 and TRBJ1-5): GAGVSQTPSNKVTEKGKYVELRCDPISGHTALYWYRQSLGQGPEFLIYFQGTGAADDSGLPNDRFFAVRPEGSVSTLKIQRTERGDSAVYLCASSLNGGKPQHFGDGTRLSIL.